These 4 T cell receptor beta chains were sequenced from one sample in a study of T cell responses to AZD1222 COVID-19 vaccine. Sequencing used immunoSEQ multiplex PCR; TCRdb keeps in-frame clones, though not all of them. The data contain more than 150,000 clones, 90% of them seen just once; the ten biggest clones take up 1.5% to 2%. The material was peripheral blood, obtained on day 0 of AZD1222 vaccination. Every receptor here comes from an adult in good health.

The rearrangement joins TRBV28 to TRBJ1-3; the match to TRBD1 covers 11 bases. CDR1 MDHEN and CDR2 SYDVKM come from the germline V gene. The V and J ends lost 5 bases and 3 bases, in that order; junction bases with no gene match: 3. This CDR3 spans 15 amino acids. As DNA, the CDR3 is TGTGCCAGCAGTCCGGACAGGGGGCTTGGAAACACCATATATTTT. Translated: CASSPDRGLGNTIYF. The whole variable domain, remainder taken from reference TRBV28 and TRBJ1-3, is DVKVTQSSRYLVKRTGEKVFLECVQDMDHENMFWYRQDPGLGLRLIYFSYDVKMKEKGDIPEGYSVSREKKERFSLILESASTNQTSMYLCASSPDRGLGNTIYFGEGSWLTVV.

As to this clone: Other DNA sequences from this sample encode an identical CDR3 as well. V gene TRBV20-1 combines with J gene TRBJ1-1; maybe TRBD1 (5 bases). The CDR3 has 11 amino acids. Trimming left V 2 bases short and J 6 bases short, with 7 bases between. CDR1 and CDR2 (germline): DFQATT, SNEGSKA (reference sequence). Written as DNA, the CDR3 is TGCAGTGCTAGACCGGGGCCTGAAGCTTTCTTT. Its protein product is CSARPGPEAFF.

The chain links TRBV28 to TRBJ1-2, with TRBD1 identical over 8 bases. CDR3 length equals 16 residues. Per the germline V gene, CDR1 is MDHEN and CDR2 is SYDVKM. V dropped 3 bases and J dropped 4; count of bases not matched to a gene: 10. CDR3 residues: CASSFVLDRAAYGYTF. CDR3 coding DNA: TGTGCCAGCAGTTTTGTATTGGACAGGGCAGCCTATGGCTACACCTTC.

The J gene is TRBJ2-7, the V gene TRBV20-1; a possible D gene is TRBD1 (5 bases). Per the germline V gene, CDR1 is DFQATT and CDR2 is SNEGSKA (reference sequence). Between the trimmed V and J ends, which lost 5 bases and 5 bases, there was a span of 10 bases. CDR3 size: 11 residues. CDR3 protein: CSASQGNEQYF. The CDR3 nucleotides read TGCAGTGCTTCTCAGGGAAACGAGCAGTACTTC.